Given below is one T cell receptor beta chain in context. Its antigen is undetermined. This entry belongs to a study of cytomegalovirus exposure and HLA in healthy donors. The study, taken as a whole, reports: Across donors, sequencing depth was assumed by presence/absence analyses to be roughly uniform. Some V segments, TRBV6-2 and TRBV6-3 among them, were indistinguishable and were therefore excluded.

PCR primers comprised 60 Vbeta and 13 Jbeta primers. The protocol was immunoSEQ multiplex PCR, while the TCRdb copy is restricted to in-frame clones and leaves out a portion. The table includes around 220,000 clones, under 80% detected once. This CDR3 region has 14 residues. The J segment lost 12 bases and the V segment lost 0 bases, leaving 7 bases of the junction unmatched. Germline V gene lookup returns CDR1 SGHRS and CDR2 YFSETQ. This receptor was obtained from a woman younger than 45 in good health and CMV-seronegative. The chain combines TRBV5-1 with TRBJ2-3; 10 nucleotides line up with TRBD2. Sequenced: PBMCs. The CDR3, as DNA: TGCGCCAGCAGCTTGGTTGTAGCGGGAGGTTCACAGTATTTT. Its protein is CASSLVVAGGSQYF. Full variable domain (outside the CDR3, taken from reference TRBV5-1 and TRBJ2-3): KAGVTQTPRYLIKTRGQQVTLSCSPISGHRSVSWYQQTPGQGLQFLFEYFSETQRNKGNFPGRFSGRQFSNSRSEMNVSTLELGDSALYLCASSLVVAGGSQYFGPGTRLTVL.